This T cell receptor beta chain came from a study of blood T cell repertoires in COVID-19. As for the study in general: T cells, B-cell-depleted T cells, or PBMCs supplied cDNA or gDNA.

The cohort comprised adults aged roughly 18 to 90 years residing in approximately 25 US areas. The study assigned cohorts using participant-reported clinical history. The V and J ends lost 6 bases and 7 bases respectively, with 12 bases between them. This CDR3 is 12 amino acids long. Germline V gene data show CDR1 as MNHNS and CDR2 as SASEGT. Original processing notes: Cell counts per sample came from amplifying reference gene primers. Clones were sequenced by immunoSEQ multiplex PCR, and TCRdb holds only the in-frame ones, with some missing. V and J calls and clone size are those listed in that table; D and trimming were worked out from the DNA. The data hold around 300,000 clones, with 88% observed a single time.

This clonotype originated in a woman aged 50 to 65 who had recovered from COVID-19. The sample comprised PBMCs or T cells enriched from blood (not recorded which). This chain links TRBV6-1 with TRBJ1-2; D unresolved. In DNA form, the CDR3 reads TGTGCCAGCAGCCCTGGAGGGTTTGGCTACACCTTC. Encoded protein: CASSPGGFGYTF.